The 27 T cell receptor beta chains listed next were all sequenced from one sample in a study of cytomegalovirus exposure and HLA in healthy donors. The primer mix had 60 Vbeta and 13 Jbeta primers. Using immunoSEQ multiplex PCR, the repertoire was profiled, and TCRdb retains in-frame clones only, with some absent. The sample holds some 81,000 clones, around 72% seen once. The sequencing input was PBMCs. These receptors all stem from a woman aged 40 to 49 in good health and CMV-seropositive.

The J gene is TRBJ1-2, the V gene TRBV7-2, with a weak D call TRBD1 (6 bases). The CDR3 is made up of 13 amino acids. Germline V gene sequence: CDR1 SGHTA, CDR2 FQGNSA. Trimming cost V 1 base and J 6 bases, with 9 bases left between them. CDR3 loop: CASSLDRVNGYTF. The CDR3 region has the DNA TGTGCCAGCAGCTTAGACAGGGTAAATGGCTACACCTTC.

The rearrangement links TRBV6-5 to TRBJ2-5, with 8 bases identical to TRBD1. This CDR3 region has 14 residues. Per the germline V gene, CDR1 is MNHEY and CDR2 is SVGAGI. The junction had 8 bases not matched to a gene; V was cut back by 6 bases and J by 5 bases. The DNA for the CDR3 is TGTGCCAGCAGGCTCCACCGACAGGGGGAGACCCAGTACTTC. This codes for CASRLHRQGETQYF.

The chain has TRBV2 and TRBJ1-2; TRBD1 matches 9 bases. This CDR3 is built from 15 residues. Germline CDR1 reads SNHLY; CDR2 reads FYNNEI. Trimming at V came to 7 bases and at J to 8 bases, leaving 14 bases not matched to a gene. The chain's CDR3 is CASTRQETGGLGYTF. As DNA, the CDR3 is TGTGCCAGCACTCGACAAGAGACAGGGGGGCTAGGCTACACCTTC.

The chain carries TRBV2 and TRBJ2-7; D remains ambiguous. The CDR3 has 12 amino acids. CDR1 is SNHLY, CDR2 FYNNEI, per germline. V was trimmed by 6 bases and J by 0 bases, leaving 6 bases between them. CDR3 amino acids: CASRSDSYEQYF. In DNA, the CDR3 is TGTGCCAGCAGGTCAGACTCCTACGAGCAGTACTTC. The full variable domain, with the rest looked up from reference TRBV2 and TRBJ2-7, is EPEVTQTPSHQVTQMGQEVILRCVPISNHLYFYWYRQILGQKVEFLVSFYNNEISEKSEIFDDQFSVERPDGSNFTLKIRSTKLEDSAMYFCASRSDSYEQYFGPGTRLTVT.

This clone was picked up one time. This chain uses TRBV28 with TRBJ1-5; D is unclear. The CDR3 has 13 amino acids. Per the germline V gene, CDR1 is MDHEN and CDR2 is SYDVKM. Between the trimmed V and J ends, which lost 2 bases and 9 bases, there was a span of 11 bases. CDR3 protein: CASSLTDYRPQHF. The DNA of the CDR3 is TGTGCCAGCAGTTTAACCGATTATAGGCCCCAGCATTTT.

The chain links TRBV27 to TRBJ2-5; 7 nucleotides line up with TRBD1. Germline V CDR1 and CDR2: MNHEY, SMNVEV (reference sequence). This CDR3 region has 13 residues. Trimming cost V 8 bases and J 5 bases; bases outside gene matches: 8. The CDR3 region has the DNA TGTGCCAGCCGGCGACAGGGTACGGAGACCCAGTACTTC. Amino acids: CASRRQGTETQYF.

The rearrangement links TRBV27 to TRBJ2-7, with 11 bases that match TRBD1. Per the germline V gene, CDR1 is MNHEY and CDR2 is SMNVEV (reference sequence). V was pared by 6 bases and J by 4 bases, with 2 bases of the junction left unmatched. CDR3 length: 13 amino acids. CDR3 sequence: CASSRDRGYEQYF. The CDR3 DNA reads as TGTGCCAGCAGCCGGGACAGGGGGTACGAGCAGTACTTC.

The J gene is TRBJ1-1, the V gene TRBV30; D is uncertain. Deletions cut 0 bases from V and 0 bases from J, with 11 bases between. Germline values: CDR1 GTSNPN, CDR2 SVGIG (reference sequence). This CDR3 has 15 residues. Here the CDR3 reads CAWSVRGSLNTEAFF. For the CDR3, the DNA is TGTGCCTGGAGTGTACGAGGCAGCCTGAACACTGAAGCTTTCTTT.

This clone was seen just once. V gene TRBV6-5 combines with J gene TRBJ1-1; the D is unclear. This CDR3 has 14 amino acids. Germline CDR1 reads MNHEY; CDR2 reads SVGAGI. V was shortened by 0 bases and J by 1 base, with 6 bases between the two germline ends. The CDR3 is CASSYSRQNTEAFF. DNA for the CDR3: TGTGCCAGCAGTTACTCCCGACAGAACACTGAAGCTTTCTTT.

The chain has TRBV7-8 and TRBJ2-6, with D possibly matching TRBD2 (5 bases). CDR1 is SGHVS, CDR2 FQNEAQ, per germline. Trimming left V 5 bases short and J 3 bases short, with 11 bases between. CDR3 length: 15 residues. CDR3 sequence (DNA): TGTGCCAGCAGCGTCCGGGAAAGTGGGGCCAACGTCCTGACTTTC. Its translation: CASSVRESGANVLTF.

This clone showed up just a few times. This sequence joins TRBV7-9 and TRBJ1-1; D perhaps matches TRBD1 (5 bases). The CDR3 extends over 13 amino acids. Germline V gene data show CDR1 as SEHNR and CDR2 as FQNEAQ (reference sequence). Deletions cut 5 bases from V and 10 bases from J, with 17 bases between. In nucleotides, the CDR3 is TGTGCCAGCAGCCAAGGGGCGGGGACGTCAGCTTTCTTT. Its protein product is CASSQGAGTSAFF.

The chain carries TRBV7-7 and TRBJ2-5, with D possibly being TRBD1 (5 bases). The V gene lost 4 bases and the J gene lost 5 bases, with 17 bases spanning the gap. The germline V gene has CDR1 SSHAT and CDR2 FNYEAQ (reference sequence). The CDR3 length is 15 residues. The CDR3 nucleotides read TGTGCCAGCAGCTCCCGAGAAGGGTCAGGGGAGACCCAGTACTTC. It translates to CASSSREGSGETQYF.

The chain employs TRBV6-6 and TRBJ1-2, with 10 bases aligning to TRBD1. V was pared by 6 bases and J by 8 bases, with 6 bases of the junction left unmatched. Looked up from germline, CDR1 is MNHNY and CDR2 is SVGAGI (reference sequence). The CDR3 length is 13 residues. DNA of the CDR3: TGTGCCAGCAGCCCCGGACAGGGGGGAGGCTACACCTTC. Its translation is CASSPGQGGGYTF.

This clone was seen only once. The rearrangement uses TRBV28 and TRBJ1-2; 9 nucleotides align to TRBD1. Trimming took 5 bases from V and 0 from J; bases not matched to a gene: 10. CDR1 MDHEN and CDR2 SYDVKM come from the germline V gene. This CDR3 region has 17 residues. The CDR3 DNA is TGTGCCAGCAGTGGCCGGGACAGGGTCTTCCCTAACTATGGCTACACCTTC. It specifies CASSGRDRVFPNYGYTF.

The rearrangement uses TRBV7-6 and TRBJ2-5; D is unresolved. The V end was cut by 5 bases, the J end by 5 bases, with 9 bases between. The germline V gene encodes CDR1 SGHVS and CDR2 FNYEAQ. The length of the CDR3 is 12 residues. The CDR3 sequence is CASSPVMETQYF. The CDR3 DNA reads as TGTGCCAGCAGCCCCGTAATGGAGACCCAGTACTTC.

This rearrangement joins TRBV4-3 to TRBJ2-5, with D unresolved. From germline, CDR1 is LGHNA and CDR2 YSLEER. There are 12 residues in the CDR3. Trimming pared 3 bases from V and 5 bases from J, leaving 7 bases between. The CDR3 region has the DNA TGCGCCAGCAGCCAGAACCGGGAGACCCAGTACTTC. It codes for CASSQNRETQYF.

The gene calls are TRBV29-1 and TRBJ2-6; D perhaps matches TRBD2 (5 bases). V lost 7 bases and J lost 0, with 7 bases in between. CDR1 and CDR2 (germline): SQVTM, ANQGSEA. The CDR3 is 13 residues long. CDR3 sequence: CSAGGSGANVLTF. CDR3 sequence (DNA): TGCAGCGCCGGAGGCTCTGGGGCCAACGTCCTGACTTTC.

The gene calls are TRBV9 and TRBJ1-4; maybe TRBD1 (6 bases). In germline, CDR1 is SGDLS, CDR2 YYNGEE. The V and J ends lost 3 bases and 1 base respectively, with 7 bases between them. The CDR3 runs to 14 residues. CDR3: CASSEQGTNEKLFF. The DNA for the CDR3 is TGTGCCAGCAGCGAACAGGGAACTAATGAAAAACTGTTTTTT.

The DNA for the CDR3 is TGTGCCAGTAGTATGATGGGGAGAGGGAAAGATCAGCCCCAGCATTTT. Translated: CASSMMGRGKDQPQHF. The chain combines TRBV19 with TRBJ1-5; D is ambiguous. The CDR3 is made up of 16 amino acids. CDR1 is LNHDA and CDR2 is SQIVND in the germline V gene (reference sequence). Trimming stripped 3 bases from V and 5 bases from J, with 17 bases between.

As to this clone: No DNA is shown, since the ends of the CDR3 on it are uncertain; the CDR3 is the one TCRdb lists. The chain has TRBV2 and TRBJ1-2; the D segment call TRBD1 is taken from the table without a DNA check. The CDR3 contains 16 residues when both ends are counted. CDR1 and CDR2 from the germline V gene are SNHLY and FYNNEI. The CDR3 spells CASSADRGFGAGGYTF.

The chain has TRBV19 and TRBJ1-4; D gene unclear. The CDR3 runs to 15 residues. The V and J ends lost 3 bases and 8 bases respectively, with 16 bases between them. Germline CDR1 LNHDA, CDR2 SQIVND (reference sequence). Here the CDR3 reads CASSIIRAGGEKLFF. The DNA of the CDR3 is TGTGCCAGTAGTATCATAAGGGCAGGAGGCGAAAAACTGTTTTTT.

This chain uses TRBV5-1 with TRBJ2-2, with a possible D match to TRBD1 (5 bases). Between the trimmed V and J ends, which lost 2 bases and 3 bases, there was a span of 11 bases. Germline V gives CDR1 SGHRS, CDR2 YFSETQ. CDR3 length equals 15 residues. The DNA of the CDR3 is TGCGCCAGCAGCTTAAGGGGCCCCTACACCGGGGAGCTGTTTTTT. Its protein product is CASSLRGPYTGELFF.

This clone was recorded only once. The genes are TRBV27 and TRBJ2-7, with TRBD2 identical over 11 bases. The CDR3 is 16 amino acids. Per germline, CDR1 MNHEY and CDR2 SMNVEV (reference sequence). The junction had 9 bases not matched to a gene; V was cut back by 6 bases and J by 2 bases. DNA for the CDR3: TGTGCCAGCAGGGAACTAGCGGGAGTACTAGCCTACGAGCAGTACTTC. This codes for CASRELAGVLAYEQYF.

The CDR3 DNA is TGTGCCAGCAGTATCGGACTAGCGGGAGCGGGGGAGACCCAGTACTTC. It yields the protein CASSIGLAGAGETQYF. The rearrangement uses TRBV27 and TRBJ2-5; TRBD2 matches at 13 bases. The CDR3 spans 16 residues. Germline V CDR1 and CDR2: MNHEY, SMNVEV (reference sequence). V was clipped by 5 bases and J by 5 bases; unmatched bases: 8.

The chain joins TRBV7-9 to TRBJ2-7; 12 bases match TRBD2. Germline V gives CDR1 SEHNR, CDR2 FQNEAQ (reference sequence). This CDR3 spans 15 amino acids. The J segment lost 2 bases and the V segment lost 1 base, leaving 0 bases of the junction unmatched. This CDR3 reads CASSLGLAGAYEQYF. CDR3 sequence (DNA): TGTGCCAGCAGCTTAGGACTAGCGGGAGCCTACGAGCAGTACTTC.

This chain joins TRBV7-2 and TRBJ2-7, with 11 bases lining up with TRBD2. CDR3 length equals 15 residues. Trimming at V came to 1 base and at J to 5 bases, leaving 4 bases not matched to a gene. Germline CDR1 SGHTA, CDR2 FQGNSA. The DNA for the CDR3 is TGTGCCAGCAGCTTAGTCAATAGCGGGAGGGACGAGCAGTACTTC. Residues: CASSLVNSGRDEQYF.

This chain uses TRBV11-2 with TRBJ1-5; possible D gene TRBD1, 5 bases. The V gene lost 3 bases and the J gene lost 0 bases, with 9 bases spanning the gap. Germline values: CDR1 SGHAT, CDR2 FQNNGV. The CDR3 covers 15 residues. The CDR3 sequence: CASSLGRYSNQPQHF. The CDR3 nucleotides are TGTGCCAGCAGCTTGGGGCGCTATAGCAATCAGCCCCAGCATTTT.